This TCR beta chain originates from a study of T cells in Graves' hyperthyroidism and ophthalmopathy. Amplification of TCR beta CDR3 regions used RNA as the template. TCR CDR3 regions were first amplified by RT-PCR with HTBI primers. TCRdb used MiXCR to reprocess the multiplex PCR reads, holding one entry per CDR3 protein. The sample contains approximately 690,000 distinct CDR3 sequences, roughly 15% of which appear only once. Ophthalmopathy cases scored 3 or more on the Clinical Activity Score and 4 or more on NOSPECS grade, with duration below 3 months. A note on this clonotype: A single base separates this from a much larger clone, so it may be a read error.

CDR3 length equals 15 residues. CDR1 is SQVTM and CDR2 is ANQGSEA in the germline V gene. The chain employs TRBV29-1 and TRBJ2-2; 10 bases align to TRBD1. The specimen sequenced was blood. The TCR sequence derives from a woman between 50 and 59 years old with Graves' ophthalmopathy. This chain's CDR3 is CSVYGQGDVAGGLFF. The CDR3 bases are TGCAGCGTGTATGGACAGGGGGACGTTGCCGGGGGGCTGTTTTTT.